What follows describes a single T cell receptor (beta chain). What it binds is unknown. This sample is part of a study of T cell repertoires in cytomegalovirus infection. Overall study context: Used in the study were CMV epitopes, some recently identified and HLA-C-restricted, others well-studied and HLA-B-restricted. Evidence of both CMV infection and a matching HLA type came from public TCR beta signatures.

Whole-study findings and limits: Summed public TCR beta family frequency identified CMV carriers bearing the relevant HLA. In two of eight donors, the top clonotype was HLA-C-restricted CMV-specific.

TCRdb ran MiXCR on the reads and lists one entry per CDR3 protein. The table lists about 350,000 distinct CDR3 sequences, approximately 35% of them singletons. The V gene end was trimmed by 8 bases and the J gene end by 3 bases; junction bases not matched to a gene: 4. Germline assignment: CDR1 MNHEY and CDR2 SVGEGT. The CDR3 is 14 residues long. The input for sequencing was cultured PBMCs, taken from culture after CMV antigen stimulation. The receptor was isolated from a human donor in good health (CMV status not recorded). Some clones in this sample may be carry-over from other donors' samples. This chain uses TRBV6-2 or TRBV6-3 with TRBJ2-2; 9 bases line up with TRBD1. The chain's CDR3 is CASGRTGDTGELFF. The CDR3 bases are TGTGCCAGCGGTAGGACAGGGGACACCGGGGAGCTGTTTTTT.